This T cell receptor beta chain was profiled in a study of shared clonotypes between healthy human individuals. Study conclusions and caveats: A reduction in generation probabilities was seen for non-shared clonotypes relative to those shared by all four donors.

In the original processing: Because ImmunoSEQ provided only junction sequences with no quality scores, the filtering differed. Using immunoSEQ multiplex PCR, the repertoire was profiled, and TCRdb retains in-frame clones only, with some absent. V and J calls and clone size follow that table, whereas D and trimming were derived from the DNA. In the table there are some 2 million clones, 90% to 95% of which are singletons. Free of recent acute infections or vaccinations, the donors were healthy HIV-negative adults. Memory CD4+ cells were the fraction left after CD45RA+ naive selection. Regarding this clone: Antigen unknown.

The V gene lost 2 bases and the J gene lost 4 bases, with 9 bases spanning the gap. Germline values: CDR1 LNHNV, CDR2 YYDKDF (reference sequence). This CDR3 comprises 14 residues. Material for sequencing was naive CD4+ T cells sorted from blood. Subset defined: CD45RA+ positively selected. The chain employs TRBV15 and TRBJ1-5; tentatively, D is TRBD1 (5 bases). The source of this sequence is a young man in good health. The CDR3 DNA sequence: TGTGCCACCAGCAGACAGGGACCTAATCAGCCCCAGCATTTT. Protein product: CATSRQGPNQPQHF.